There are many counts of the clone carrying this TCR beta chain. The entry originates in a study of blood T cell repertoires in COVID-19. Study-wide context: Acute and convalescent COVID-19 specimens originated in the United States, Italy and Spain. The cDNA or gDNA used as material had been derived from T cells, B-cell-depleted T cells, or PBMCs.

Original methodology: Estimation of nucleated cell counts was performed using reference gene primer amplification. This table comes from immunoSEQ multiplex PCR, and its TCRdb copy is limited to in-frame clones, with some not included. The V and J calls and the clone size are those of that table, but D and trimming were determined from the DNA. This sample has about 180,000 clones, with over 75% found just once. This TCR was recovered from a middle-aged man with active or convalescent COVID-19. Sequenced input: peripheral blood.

The CDR3 coding sequence is TGTGCCAGCAGCGACCCGGGGACGGGGGGAAGCGGGGAGCTGTTTTTT. Residues: CASSDPGTGGSGELFF. The chain joins TRBV7-9 to TRBJ2-2, with TRBD2 matching 7 bases. Per germline, CDR1 SEHNR and CDR2 FQNEAQ (reference sequence). The V segment lost 5 bases and the J segment 7 bases; nucleotides outside the gene matches: 13. The CDR3 is 16 residues long.